This T cell receptor (beta chain) was profiled in a study of a mutant IDH1 vaccine in newly diagnosed glioma. The method was immunoSEQ multiplex PCR; TCRdb's version includes in-frame clones alone and lacks a portion of them. The repertoire consists of about 120,000 clones, with just under 80% occurring once and the leading ten covering approximately 5%. Described time point: week 11, during vaccination. It was 300 ug of mutant IDH1 20-mer peptide that made up each vaccine dose, given with topical imiquimod. On this clone: Its antigen is unknown.

This clonotype was sampled from a man aged 40-49 years with glioma. This material consisted of PBMCs, taken from a glioma patient whose treatment included an IDH1 peptide vaccine.

The CDR3 nucleotides are TGTGCCATCAGTGAGTCGGAAGGCTATGGCTACACCTTC. Translated: CAISESEGYGYTF. This chain uses TRBV10-3 with TRBJ1-2; the D is unclear. The CDR3 is 13 residues long. Germline V CDR1 and CDR2: ENHRY, SYGVKD. Trimming stripped 0 bases from V and 4 bases from J, with 6 bases between.